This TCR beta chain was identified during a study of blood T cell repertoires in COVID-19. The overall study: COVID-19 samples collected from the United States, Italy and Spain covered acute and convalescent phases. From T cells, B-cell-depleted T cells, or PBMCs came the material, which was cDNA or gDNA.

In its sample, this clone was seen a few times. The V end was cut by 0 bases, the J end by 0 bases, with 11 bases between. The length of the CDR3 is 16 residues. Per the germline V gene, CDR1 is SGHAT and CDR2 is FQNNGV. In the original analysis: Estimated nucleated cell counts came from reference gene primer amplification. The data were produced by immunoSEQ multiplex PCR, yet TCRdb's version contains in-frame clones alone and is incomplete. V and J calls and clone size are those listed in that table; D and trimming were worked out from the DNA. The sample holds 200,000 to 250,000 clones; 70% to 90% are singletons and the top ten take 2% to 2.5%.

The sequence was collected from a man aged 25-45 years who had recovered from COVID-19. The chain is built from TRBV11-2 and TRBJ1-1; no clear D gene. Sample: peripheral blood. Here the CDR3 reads CASSLEFGRMNTEAFF. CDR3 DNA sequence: TGTGCCAGCAGCTTAGAATTTGGCCGTATGAACACTGAAGCTTTCTTT.